The 26 T cell receptor beta chains reported below all come from one sample, sequenced in a study of blood T cells in healthy people across ages. Together with a sample-barcoded 5' primer, a J-beta primer mix was included in a second PCR lasting about 7 to 11 cycles. TCRdb passed the 5' RACE reads through MiXCR, listing each CDR3 protein once. The sample records about 800,000 distinct CDR3 sequences, 55% to 70% being singletons. The source material was blood. The receptors shown here come from a young man in good health.

This clonotype was counted between two and nine times. This chain uses TRBV10-2 with TRBJ2-7; no firm D call. This CDR3 has 13 amino acids. The germline V gene has CDR1 WSHSY and CDR2 SAAADI. V lost 4 bases to trimming and J lost 2 bases, with 9 bases between them. This CDR3 is CASSVRLTYEQYF. Written as DNA, the CDR3 is TGCGCCAGCAGTGTAAGGCTAACCTACGAGCAGTACTTC.

The chain combines TRBV29-1 with TRBJ2-1; D ambiguous. Per germline, CDR1 SQVTM and CDR2 ANQGSEA. Trimming took 7 bases from V and 0 from J, leaving 10 bases between them. This CDR3 is built from 13 residues. The CDR3 sequence is CSATTYSYNEQFF. The CDR3 region has the DNA TGCAGCGCCACTACTTACTCCTACAATGAGCAGTTCTTC.

V is TRBV5-8 and J is TRBJ1-4, with no clear D. The CDR3 sequence is 14 residues long. Germline lookup yields CDR1 SGHTS and CDR2 YDEGEE. Deletions cut 2 bases from V and 8 bases from J, with 13 bases between. The DNA of the CDR3 is TGTGCCAGCAGCTTTCACCTGGGGAGCGAAAAACTGTTTTTT. Amino acid sequence: CASSFHLGSEKLFF.

The CDR3 DNA sequence: TGTGCCAGCAGCCCAGGGGGACAGCTGACCTACGAGCAGTACTTC. This encodes CASSPGGQLTYEQYF. The chain carries TRBV7-9 and TRBJ2-7, with 7 bases lining up with TRBD1. CDR1 is SEHNR, CDR2 FQNEAQ, per germline (reference sequence). Trimming cost V 5 bases and J 2 bases; bases outside gene matches: 9. This CDR3 comprises 15 residues.

As regards this clonotype: The junction departs from the called germline gene at one end, perhaps through a read error. V usage is TRBV7-2 and J usage is TRBJ2-5, with 12 bases fitting TRBD2. This CDR3 contains 17 residues. Germline V CDR1 and CDR2: SGHTA, FQGNSA. DNA of the CDR3: TGTGCCAACAGCTTATGGTCTAGCGGGGGGGTACAAGAGACCCAGTACTTC. It is translated as CANSLWSSGGVQETQYF.

This rearrangement joins TRBV4-1 to TRBJ1-5; D is unclear. Trimming left V 4 bases short and J 3 bases short, with 13 bases between. Germline V gives CDR1 MGHRA, CDR2 YSYEKL. The CDR3 runs 15 residues. In nucleotides, the CDR3 is TGCGCCAGCAGCCCCAATTCGGCACCCAATCAGCCCCAGCATTTT. Its translation is CASSPNSAPNQPQHF.

V and J are TRBV27 and TRBJ2-5, with D possibly matching TRBD2 (5 bases). TRBJ2-7 matches the DNA end more closely, so the J call is doubtful. Germline assignment: CDR1 MNHEY and CDR2 SMNVEV (reference sequence). The CDR3 sequence is 19 residues long. CDR3 in amino acids: CASSLSGVTTRKIGHEQYF. The CDR3 nucleotides read TGTGCCAGCAGTTTATCGGGAGTTACGACACGGAAAATAGGCCACGAGCAGTACTTC.

In its sample, this clonotype was seen once. The rearrangement uses TRBV13 and TRBJ2-7; tentatively, D is TRBD1 (8 bases). The J call may be faulty, since TRBJ2-5 better matches the DNA end. CDR3 size: 13 residues. CDR1 is PRHDT and CDR2 is FYEKMQ in the germline V gene (reference sequence). Here the CDR3 reads CASNGQGGGTQYF. CDR3 coding DNA: TGTGCCAGCAACGGACAGGGAGGGGGGACCCAGTACTTC.

V is TRBV5-1 and J is TRBJ2-1; perhaps D is TRBD1 or TRBD2 (5 bases each). V was cut by 6 bases and J by 6 bases, with 19 bases left in between. Germline values: CDR1 SGHRS, CDR2 YFSETQ. This CDR3 is 15 amino acids long. This CDR3 reads CASNPGTLYTNEQFF. The DNA for the CDR3 is TGCGCCAGCAACCCCGGGACCCTTTACACCAATGAGCAGTTCTTC.

Notes on this clonotype: Germline is not matched at one junction end, which may reflect a read error. This chain uses TRBV7-3 with TRBJ2-1, with D possibly TRBD1 on 5 matching bases. CDR3 length equals 14 residues. From germline, CDR1 is SGHTA and CDR2 FQGTGA. CDR3 bases: TGTGCCAGCAGCATAACCGGACCAGGGTATGAGCAGTTCTTC. The encoded protein is CASSITGPGYEQFF.

This chain uses TRBV14 with TRBJ2-1, with D uncertain. CDR1 SGHDN and CDR2 FVKESK come from the germline V gene. The CDR3 loop spans 16 amino acids. Trimming took 4 bases from V and 1 from J, leaving 14 bases between them. The CDR3 sequence: CASSRDGRASYNEQFF. CDR3 nucleotides: TGTGCCAGCAGCCGAGACGGGCGAGCTTCCTACAATGAGCAGTTCTTC.

This clonotype has only a few counts. One end of the junction is discordant with germline, which a read error may explain. CDR3 in amino acids: CASTKGTGMTATQYF. CDR3 in DNA: TGTGCCAGCACCAAGGGTACCGGGATGACAGCTACGCAGTATTTT. The chain combines TRBV7-2 with TRBJ2-3; perhaps D is TRBD1 or TRBD2 (5 bases each). This CDR3 has 15 residues. Germline loops: CDR1 SGHTA, CDR2 FQGNSA.

The V gene is TRBV10-3, the J gene TRBJ1-6; no clear D gene. The V gene's germline CDR1 is ENHRY and CDR2 SYGVKD. V was clipped by 3 bases and J by 12 bases, with 27 bases between them. This CDR3 contains 18 residues. The CDR3 DNA reads TGTGCCATCAGTGATAATGTGAGGCAGGCCTCAAACGGCGAACCCCTCCACTTT. This sequence encodes CAISDNVRQASNGEPLHF.

The chain employs TRBV15 and TRBJ2-3, with TRBD2 as a possible D gene (6 bases). The germline V gene has CDR1 LNHNV and CDR2 YYDKDF (reference sequence). CDR3 length: 19 residues. Deletions cut 5 bases from V and 0 bases from J, with 24 bases between. CDR3 sequence reads: CATSPWGSTSKPSTDTQYF. The CDR3 region has the DNA TGTGCCACCAGCCCGTGGGGATCAACTAGCAAACCTAGCACAGATACGCAGTATTTT.

The CDR3 is CSARDPANRGGTGELFF. In DNA form, the CDR3 reads TGCAGTGCTAGAGATCCCGCGAACAGGGGTGGGACCGGGGAGCTGTTTTTT. The chain has TRBV20-1 and TRBJ2-2; TRBD1 aligns across 7 bases. Trimming at V came to 0 bases and at J to 5 bases, leaving 12 bases not matched to a gene. Per the germline V gene, CDR1 is DFQATT and CDR2 is SNEGSKA (reference sequence). The length of the CDR3 is 17 residues.

The chain uses TRBV6-2 or TRBV6-3 and TRBJ2-3, with TRBD2 as a possible D gene (6 bases). V lost 7 bases, J lost 2 bases, and 19 bases lay in between. Germline V lookup: CDR1 MNHEY, CDR2 SVGEGT. This CDR3 spans 16 amino acids. Here the CDR3 DNA reads TGTGCCAGCATTCCACACCGGGACTCTCTCACAGATACGCAGTATTTT. Translation gives CASIPHRDSLTDTQYF.

V usage is TRBV15 and J usage is TRBJ2-1, with 9 positions matching TRBD2. The CDR3 is made up of 15 amino acids. Per the germline V gene, CDR1 is LNHNV and CDR2 is YYDKDF (reference sequence). The V segment lost 2 bases and the J segment 9 bases; nucleotides outside the gene matches: 8. This chain's CDR3 is CATSRLAGFESEQFF. In nucleotides, the CDR3 is TGTGCCACCAGCAGACTAGCGGGATTCGAGAGTGAGCAGTTCTTC.

The chain has TRBV4-2 and TRBJ1-2; no firm D call. Per germline, CDR1 LGHNA and CDR2 YNFKEQ. The CDR3 loop spans 14 amino acids. The V end lost 0 bases, the J end lost 0 bases, and 5 bases lay between the germline ends. CDR3 DNA sequence: TGTGCCAGCAGCCAAGATCGGTCTAACTATGGCTACACCTTC. It translates to CASSQDRSNYGYTF.

The chain couples TRBV12-3 or TRBV12-4 to TRBJ2-3; 10 nucleotides agree with TRBD1. J was trimmed by 2 bases and V by 6 bases; bases with no gene match: 8. CDR3 length: 16 residues. The CDR3 nucleotides read TGTGCCAGCAGAGGGGGACAGGGGATGGACACAGATACGCAGTATTTT. Protein: CASRGGQGMDTDTQYF.

The rearrangement uses TRBV7-2 and TRBJ2-3, with D perhaps given as TRBD1 or TRBD2 (6 bases each). This CDR3 contains 14 residues. The germline CDR1 and CDR2 sequences are SGHTA and FQGNSA. V lost 4 bases and J lost 6, with 14 bases in between. CDR3 in DNA: TGTGCCAGCAGCTCAAGGGGGGACGTGGATACGCAGTATTTT. Its translation is CASSSRGDVDTQYF.

The chain employs TRBV6-1 and TRBJ2-3; D is ambiguous. The CDR3 loop spans 13 amino acids. Trimming stripped 6 bases from V and 5 bases from J, with 12 bases between. Looked up from germline, CDR1 is MNHNS and CDR2 is SASEGT. The chain's CDR3 is CASRDVARDTQYF. The CDR3 nucleotides are TGTGCCAGCAGGGACGTAGCCAGAGATACGCAGTATTTT.

The V call is TRBV28, the J call TRBJ2-3; 9 bases are a match to TRBD2. Trimming took 8 bases from V and 3 from J; bases not matched to a gene: 6. CDR3 length: 14 residues. The germline CDR1 and CDR2 sequences are MDHEN and SYDVKM. CDR3 nucleotide sequence: TGTGCCAGCGCGGGAGGGACGATTACAGATACGCAGTATTTT. Encoded protein: CASAGGTITDTQYF. The entire variable domain, with the rest obtained from reference TRBV28 and TRBJ2-3, is as follows: DVKVTQSSRYLVKRTGEKVFLECVQDMDHENMFWYRQDPGLGLRLIYFSYDVKMKEKGDIPEGYSVSREKKERFSLILESASTNQTSMYLCASAGGTITDTQYFGPGTRLTVL.

This chain joins TRBV27 and TRBJ1-6, with D possibly being TRBD1 (6 bases). The V end lost 4 bases, the J end lost 9 bases, and 13 bases lay between the germline ends. CDR3 length equals 14 residues. From germline, CDR1 is MNHEY and CDR2 SMNVEV (reference sequence). In DNA, the CDR3 is TGTGCCAGCAGTTCTTACAGGGTGGGTTCACCCCTCCACTTT. Its translation: CASSSYRVGSPLHF.

This chain joins TRBV28 and TRBJ2-7; D not resolved. The CDR3 totals 14 residues. Between the trimmed V and J ends, which lost 6 bases and 2 bases, there was a span of 14 bases. Germline CDR1 is MDHEN and CDR2 is SYDVKM. The CDR3 DNA follows: TGTGCCAGCAGGCTCCACGGCCTTGCCTACGAGCAGTACTTC. Its protein is CASRLHGLAYEQYF.

The V call is TRBV12-3 or TRBV12-4, the J call TRBJ2-7; D gene uncertain. The CDR3 contains 12 residues. V lost 5 bases to trimming and J lost 7 bases, with 12 bases between them. This CDR3 is CASSPTTWEQYF. The DNA for the CDR3 is TGTGCCAGCAGTCCTACTACGTGGGAGCAGTACTTC.

The chain has TRBV20-1 and TRBJ2-4; possibly TRBD2 for D (6 bases). The DNA end is a closer match to TRBJ2-7, so the J assignment may be wrong. The CDR3 has 13 amino acids. Per the germline V gene, CDR1 is DFQATT and CDR2 is SNEGSKA (reference sequence). The CDR3 sequence: CSAFYPGDYEQYF. The CDR3 DNA is TGCAGTGCTTTTTATCCGGGAGATTACGAGCAGTACTTC.